The clone carrying this TCR beta chain came up a few times. Its antigen is still unknown. Unique molecular identifiers were present in the TCR beta cDNA libraries. TCRdb reprocessed the PCR reads with MiXCR, giving one entry per CDR3 protein. The sample lists around 400,000 distinct CDR3 sequences, around 33% occurring once. The germline V and J ends were trimmed by 1 base and 0 bases, with 18 bases remaining between them. The germline V gene encodes CDR1 SNHLY and CDR2 FYNNEI. CDR3 length equals 19 residues. The sample comes from a study of post-analysis software for immune sequencing data. Broader study findings: About 5 TRBV segments (TRBV5-6, TRBV5-1 and TRBV20-1 among them) occurred more frequently in patients than in controls.

The sample comprised blood. The chain carries TRBV2 and TRBJ1-4; no firm D call. The sequence came from a girl aged 5-17 years with multiple sclerosis. CDR3 nucleotide sequence: TGTGCCAGCAGTGAAGTTCCGGCGGGCAGCGAGGCAACTAATGAAAAACTGTTTTTT. Translated: CASSEVPAGSEATNEKLFF.